The present T cell receptor beta chain was sequenced within a study of CXCR3-negative and CXCR3-positive naive CD8 T cells. Study observations and caveats: Relative to memory CD8+ cells, whose diversity was much lower, both naive subsets had comparably high diversity. Naive CXCR3-positive and CXCR3-negative cells shared TRBV-TRBJ usage; memory cells diverged.

Comment on this clonotype: Its cognate antigen is unknown.

This CDR3 has 13 amino acids. Germline V gene sequence: CDR1 SQVTM, CDR2 ANQGSEA. The TRB libraries of cDNA were built by UMI-labeled 5' RACE. Reprocessing the 5' RACE reads, TCRdb reports a single entry for every CDR3 protein and omits DNA. The sample table sets out under 65,000 distinct CDR3 sequences. Sequencing was carried out using memory CD8+ T cells from blood. The rearrangement joins TRBV29-1 to TRBJ2-2; there is no DNA to check the TCRdb D call of TRBD1. The receptor was derived from a human donor in good health. Some clones in this sample may be carry-over from other donors' samples. The CDR3: CSVAGDNTGELFF.